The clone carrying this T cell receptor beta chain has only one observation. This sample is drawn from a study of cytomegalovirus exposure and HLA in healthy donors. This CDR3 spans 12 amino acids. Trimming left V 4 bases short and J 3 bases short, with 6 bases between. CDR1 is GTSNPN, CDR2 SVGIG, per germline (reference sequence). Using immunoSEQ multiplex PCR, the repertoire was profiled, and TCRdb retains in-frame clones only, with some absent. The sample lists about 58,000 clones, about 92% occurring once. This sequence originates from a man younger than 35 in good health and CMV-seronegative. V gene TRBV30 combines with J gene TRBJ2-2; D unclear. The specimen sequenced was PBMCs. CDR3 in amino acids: CAWNTHTGELFF. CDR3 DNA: TGTGCCTGGAACACACACACCGGGGAGCTGTTTTTT.